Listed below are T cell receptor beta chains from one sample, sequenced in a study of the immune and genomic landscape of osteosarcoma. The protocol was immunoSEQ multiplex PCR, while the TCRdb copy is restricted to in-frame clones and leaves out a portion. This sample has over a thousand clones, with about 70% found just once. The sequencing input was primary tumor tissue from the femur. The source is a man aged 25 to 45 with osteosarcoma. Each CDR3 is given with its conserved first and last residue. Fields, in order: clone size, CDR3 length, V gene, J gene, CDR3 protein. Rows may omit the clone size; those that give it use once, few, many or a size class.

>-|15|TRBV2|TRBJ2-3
CASSEGRGPPYTQYF
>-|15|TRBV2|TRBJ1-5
CASSEGQASNQPQHF
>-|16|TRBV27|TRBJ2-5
CASSLSSLGAQETQYF
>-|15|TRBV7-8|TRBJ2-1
CASSLSGGYYNEQFF
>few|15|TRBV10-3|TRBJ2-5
CAISEGGLGVATQYF
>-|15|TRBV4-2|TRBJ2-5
CASSQDLGSEGTQYF
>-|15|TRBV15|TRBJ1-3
CATSSGGVGGNTIYF
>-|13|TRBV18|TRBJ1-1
CASSPKTDTEAFF
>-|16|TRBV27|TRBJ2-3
CASTSLAGIHTDTQYF
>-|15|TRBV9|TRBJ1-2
CASSGTGAKYYGYTF
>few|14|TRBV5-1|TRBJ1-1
CASSLAGGYTEAFF
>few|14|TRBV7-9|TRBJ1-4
CATHRAGTNEKLFF
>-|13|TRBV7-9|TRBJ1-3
CASSKGSGNTIYF
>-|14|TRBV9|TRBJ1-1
CASSVGQLNTEAFF
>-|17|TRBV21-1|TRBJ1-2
CASSKVSGDPKCNGYTF
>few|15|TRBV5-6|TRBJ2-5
CASSLAGRGQETQYF
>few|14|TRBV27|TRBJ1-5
CASSGSYSNQPQHF
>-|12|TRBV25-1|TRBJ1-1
CASRSLAGEAFF
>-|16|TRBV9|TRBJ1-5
CASSTGGGQVNQPQHF
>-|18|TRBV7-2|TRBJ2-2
CASSLGVYGLFITGELFF
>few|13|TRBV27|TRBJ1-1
CASSRAGRTEAFF
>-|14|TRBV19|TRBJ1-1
CASSINRGWTEAFF
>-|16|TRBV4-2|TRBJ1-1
CASSQDPGGMNTEAFF
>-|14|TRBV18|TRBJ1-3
CASSPIGSGNTIYF
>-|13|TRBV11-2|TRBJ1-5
CASSTDMNQPQHF
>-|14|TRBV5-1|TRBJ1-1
CASSLDVQGTEAFF
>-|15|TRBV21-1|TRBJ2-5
CASNYRASGQETQYF
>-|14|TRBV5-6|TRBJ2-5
CASSLRRVEETQYF
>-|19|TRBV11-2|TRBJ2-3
CASSLNRIKWGLSTDTQYF
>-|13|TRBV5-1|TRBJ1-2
CASTLGGTEGYTF
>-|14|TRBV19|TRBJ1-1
CASSIQGANTEAFF
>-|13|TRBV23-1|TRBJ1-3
CASSQAVGNTIYF
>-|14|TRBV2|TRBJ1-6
CASSNGQGNSPLHF
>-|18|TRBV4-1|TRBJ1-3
CASSHLGQGGYSGNTIYF
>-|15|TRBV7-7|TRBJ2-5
CASSSGRVWMETQYF
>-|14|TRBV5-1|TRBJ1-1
CASSWGYAVDEAFF
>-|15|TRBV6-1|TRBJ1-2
CASTVTLDSPYGYTF
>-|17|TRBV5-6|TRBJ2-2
CASSWALTIANTGELFF
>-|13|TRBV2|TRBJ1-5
CASDRGNNQPQHF
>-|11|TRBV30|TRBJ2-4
CACSGSDIQYF
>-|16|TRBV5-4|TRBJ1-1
CASSLGAGRGNTEAFF
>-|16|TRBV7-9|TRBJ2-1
CASGPGSGGEYNEQFF
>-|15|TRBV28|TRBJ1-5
CASSLSPRSSQPQHF
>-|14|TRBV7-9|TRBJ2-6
CASSYYSGANVLTF
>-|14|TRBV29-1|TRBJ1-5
CSVRGPGQDQLQHF
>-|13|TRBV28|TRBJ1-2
CASSSGQWNGYTF
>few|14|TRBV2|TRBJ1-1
CASSESWGNTEAFF
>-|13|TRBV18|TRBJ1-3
CASSPDGGITIYF
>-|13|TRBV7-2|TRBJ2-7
CASSPGQGTEQYF
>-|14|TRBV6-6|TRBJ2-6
CASRHRESTNVLTF
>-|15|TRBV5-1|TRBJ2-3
CASNTGLGGTDTQYF
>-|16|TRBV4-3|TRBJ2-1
CASSQSQGGSYNEQFF
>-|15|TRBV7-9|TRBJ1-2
CASSLTSGTNYGYTF
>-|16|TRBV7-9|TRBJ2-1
CASSSGTGQSYNEQFF